This record covers a single T cell receptor beta chain. What it binds is not known. The CDR3 totals 19 residues. J was trimmed by 1 base and V by 1 base; bases with no gene match: 13. The germline gives CDR1 DFQATT, CDR2 SNEGSKA (reference sequence). The entry originates in a study of blood T cells in healthy people across ages. At the level of the study: About one barcoded beta molecule per two T cells was the capture yield of template switching.

Overall study findings and caveats: While age rose, TCR beta diversity per million T cells dropped in a roughly linear way. Unknown CMV status may confound age-related changes in expanded clones.

Next came a second PCR, run for about 7 to 12 cycles, which used a sample-barcoded 5' primer along with a J-beta primer mix. TCRdb reprocessed the 5' RACE reads with MiXCR, giving one entry per CDR3 protein. The sample carries approximately 1.5 million distinct CDR3 sequences, about 35% recorded once. The material sequenced was blood. The source of this sequence is a woman in her thirties in good health. The chain couples TRBV20-1 to TRBJ2-7; 13 bases align to TRBD2. The CDR3 DNA follows: TGCAGTGCTAGAGCTATACTAGCGGGAGGGCGGGACGTATCCTACGAGCAGTACTTC. It translates to CSARAILAGGRDVSYEQYF.